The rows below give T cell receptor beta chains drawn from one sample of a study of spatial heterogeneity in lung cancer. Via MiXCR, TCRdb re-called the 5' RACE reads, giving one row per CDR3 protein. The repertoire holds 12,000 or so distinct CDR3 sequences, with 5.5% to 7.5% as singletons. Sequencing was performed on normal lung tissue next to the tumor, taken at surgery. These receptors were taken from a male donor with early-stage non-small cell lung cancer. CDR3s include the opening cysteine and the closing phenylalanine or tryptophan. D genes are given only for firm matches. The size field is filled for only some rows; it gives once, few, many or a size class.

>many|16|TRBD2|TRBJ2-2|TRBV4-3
TGCGCCAGCAGCCGAGCCGTAGCGGGAGGGACCGGGGAGCTGTTTTTT
CASSRAVAGGTGELFF
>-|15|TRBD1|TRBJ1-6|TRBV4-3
TGCGCCAGCAGCCGAGACAGGGGGCTTAATTCACCCCTCCACTTT
CASSRDRGLNSPLHF
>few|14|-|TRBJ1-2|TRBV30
TGTGCCTGGAGTTTAATCACAGGGAACTATGGCTACACCTTC
CAWSLITGNYGYTF
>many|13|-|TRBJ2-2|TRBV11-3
TGTGCCAGCAGCGTTCTGGGCCCCGGGGAGCTGTTTTTT
CASSVLGPGELFF
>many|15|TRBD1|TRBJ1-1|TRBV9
TGTGCCAGCAGCCCATCAGGGGGTGTGGACACTGAAGCTTTCTTT
CASSPSGGVDTEAFF
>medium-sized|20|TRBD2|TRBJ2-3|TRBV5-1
TGCGCCAGCAGCTTGGAAGGTGGACTAGCGGGAGGAATAAGCACAGATACGCAGTATTTT
CASSLEGGLAGGISTDTQYF
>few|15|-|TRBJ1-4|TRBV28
TGTGCCAGCAGTTTTGTCGGCGGGGGTAATGAAAAACTGTTTTTT
CASSFVGGGNEKLFF
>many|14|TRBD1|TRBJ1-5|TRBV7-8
TGTGCCAGCAGTCAGGACAGGGCGAATCAGCCCCAGCATTTT
CASSQDRANQPQHF
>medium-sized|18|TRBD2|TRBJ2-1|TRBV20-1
TGCAGTGCTAGAGGAGGCCCTAGCGGGAGTGAACGATACAATGAGCAGTTCTTC
CSARGGPSGSERYNEQFF
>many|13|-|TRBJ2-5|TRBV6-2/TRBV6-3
TGTGCCAGCACTTTGACGGTCCCCGGGACCCAGTACTTC
CASTLTVPGTQYF
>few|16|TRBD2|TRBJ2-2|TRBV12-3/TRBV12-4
TGTGCCAGCAGTCGGAGGCTAGCGGGGAACACCGGGGAGCTGTTTTTT
CASSRRLAGNTGELFF
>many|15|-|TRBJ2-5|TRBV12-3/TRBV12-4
TGTGCCAGCAGTCCCGGACAGGGAGGGCAAGAGACCCAGTACTTC
CASSPGQGGQETQYF
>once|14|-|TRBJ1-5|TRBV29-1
TGCAGCGTTGCGGGGGCGGATGGGGGACAGCCCCAGCATTTT
CSVAGADGGQPQHF
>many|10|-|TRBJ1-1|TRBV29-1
TGCAGCGTACTTTTGACTGAAGCTTTCTTT
CSVLLTEAFF
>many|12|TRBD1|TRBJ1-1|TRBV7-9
TGTGCCAGCAGCTCCGGGACAGATGAAGCTTTCTTT
CASSSGTDEAFF
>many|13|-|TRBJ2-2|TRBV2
TGTGCCAGCATGGAAGAGGGCACCGGGGAGCTGTTTTTT
CASMEEGTGELFF
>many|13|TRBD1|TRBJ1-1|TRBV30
TGTGCCTGGAATAAACAGGGGTACGCTGAAGCTTTCTTT
CAWNKQGYAEAFF
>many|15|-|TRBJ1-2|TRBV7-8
TGTGCCAGCAGCTTCGGACAGCAGAAAAACTATGGCTACACCTTC
CASSFGQQKNYGYTF
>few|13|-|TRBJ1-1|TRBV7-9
TGTGCCAGCAGCTCCCAGCAGAACACTGAAGCTTTCTTT
CASSSQQNTEAFF
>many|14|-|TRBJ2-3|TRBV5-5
TGTGCCAGCAGCTTCCCTACAGACACAGATACGCAGTATTTT
CASSFPTDTDTQYF
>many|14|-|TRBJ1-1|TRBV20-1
TGCAGTGCTAGGGGTGGGATCGGGGACACTGAAGCTTTCTTT
CSARGGIGDTEAFF
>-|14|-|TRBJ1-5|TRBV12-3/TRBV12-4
TGTGCCAGCAGTCCCCAGGGGCGAAGTCAGCCCCAGCATTTT
CASSPQGRSQPQHF
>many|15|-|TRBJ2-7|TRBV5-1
TGCGCCAGCAGCTCCGGGGCCCTCCGAGACTACGAGCAGTACTTC
CASSSGALRDYEQYF
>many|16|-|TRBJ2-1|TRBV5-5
TGTGCCAGCAGCTTGGCCGTTTGGAGCTCCTACAATGAGCAGTTCTTC
CASSLAVWSSYNEQFF
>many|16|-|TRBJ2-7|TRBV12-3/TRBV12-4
TGTGCCAGCAGTCCCCGAGGAGGCACAGAGTCCTACGAGCAGTACTTC
CASSPRGGTESYEQYF
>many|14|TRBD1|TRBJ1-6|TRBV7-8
TGTGCCAGCAGCTTAGATGGGACAGACCCACCCCTCCACTTT
CASSLDGTDPPLHF
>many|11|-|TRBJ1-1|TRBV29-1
TGCAGCGTCTCGGACCGGAAAGAAGCTTTCTTT
CSVSDRKEAFF
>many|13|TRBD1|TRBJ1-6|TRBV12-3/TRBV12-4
TGTGCCAGTCGACAGGGTCATAATTCACCCCTCCACTTT
CASRQGHNSPLHF
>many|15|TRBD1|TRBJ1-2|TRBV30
TGTGCCTGGAGTGTTTGGGCAGGGGGCATGAGTGGCTACACCTTC
CAWSVWAGGMSGYTF
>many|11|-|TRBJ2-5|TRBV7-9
TGTGCCAGCAGCTTACTAGAGACCCAGTACTTC
CASSLLETQYF
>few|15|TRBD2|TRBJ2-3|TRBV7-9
TGTGCCAGCAGCTCCCAAGCGGGAGGGACAGATACGCAGTATTTT
CASSSQAGGTDTQYF
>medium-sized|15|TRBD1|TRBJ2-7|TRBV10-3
TGTGCCATCAGACAAAGGACAGGGGGTAGCGGGAAGCAGTACTTC
CAIRQRTGGSGKQYF
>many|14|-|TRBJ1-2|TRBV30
TGTGCCTGGACCCTAAAGGTGGCAGGGGAGGACTACACCTTC
CAWTLKVAGEDYTF
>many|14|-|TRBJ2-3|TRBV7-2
TGTGCCAGCAGCTTAGCGCTGAGCACAGATACGCAGTATTTT
CASSLALSTDTQYF
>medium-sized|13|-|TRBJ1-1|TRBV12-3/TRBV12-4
TGTGCCAGCAGCCTCTTACGGAACACTGAAGCTTTCTTT
CASSLLRNTEAFF
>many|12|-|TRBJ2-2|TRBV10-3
TGTGCCATCACCGCAAGCCCCGGGGAGCTGTTTTTT
CAITASPGELFF
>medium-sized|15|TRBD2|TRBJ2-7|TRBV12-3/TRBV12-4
TGTGCCAGCAGTATCGGGACTAGCGGCACCTACGAGCAGTACTTC
CASSIGTSGTYEQYF
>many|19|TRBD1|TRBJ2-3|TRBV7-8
TGTGCCAGCAGCGAGCCCGGGACAGGGGACTCCTATAGCACAGATACGCAGTATTTT
CASSEPGTGDSYSTDTQYF
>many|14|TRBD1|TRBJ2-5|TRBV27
TGTGCCAGCAGTAACAGGGGCGGTCAAGAGACCCAGTACTTC
CASSNRGGQETQYF
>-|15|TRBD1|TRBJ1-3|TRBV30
TGTGCCTGGAGCCAAGGGACAGTCTCTGGAAACACCATATATTTT
CAWSQGTVSGNTIYF
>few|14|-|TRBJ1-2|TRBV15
TGTGCCACCAGCGCAGACCGCGCTTACTATGGCTACACCTTC
CATSADRAYYGYTF
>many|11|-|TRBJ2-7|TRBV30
TGTGCCTGGAGTGGGGGGTCGGAGCAGTACTTC
CAWSGGSEQYF
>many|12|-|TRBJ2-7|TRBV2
TGTGCCAGCAGGGACATCTCCTACGAGCAGTACTTC
CASRDISYEQYF
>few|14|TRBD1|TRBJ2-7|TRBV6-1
TGTGCCAGCAGCCCAGCAGGGGGCCGCTACGAGCAGTACTTC
CASSPAGGRYEQYF
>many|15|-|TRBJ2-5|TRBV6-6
TGTGCCAGCAGTTCAGGCGGAGGGAACCAAGAGACCCAGTACTTC
CASSSGGGNQETQYF
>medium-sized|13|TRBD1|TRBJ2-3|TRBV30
TGTGCCTGGACGGGACAGGGGGCGGAGGCGCAGTATTTT
CAWTGQGAEAQYF
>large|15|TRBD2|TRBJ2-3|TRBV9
TGTGCCAGCAGCGGTAGCGGGACTAGCACAGATACGCAGTATTTT
CASSGSGTSTDTQYF
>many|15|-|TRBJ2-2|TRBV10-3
TGTGCCATCAGTGAGTCGGCAGGGGCCGACGGGGAGCTGTTTTTT
CAISESAGADGELFF